A single sample is the source of the 29 T cell receptor beta chains below, sequenced in a study of blood T cell repertoires in COVID-19. Profiling relied on immunoSEQ multiplex PCR, and the TCRdb table lists in-frame clones only, not all of them. The table shows some 320,000 clones, with around 87% occurring only once. Input material: peripheral blood. These receptors all come from a woman aged 45 to 65 who had recovered from COVID-19.

This clone turned up a few times. CDR3: CASSTTYEQYF. DNA of the CDR3: TGTGCCAGCAGTACTACCTACGAGCAGTACTTC. The J gene is TRBJ2-7, the V gene TRBV27, with D unclear. This CDR3 has 11 residues. Germline CDR1 MNHEY, CDR2 SMNVEV (reference sequence). V was clipped by 5 bases and J by 2 bases, with 4 bases between them.

The chain links TRBV19 to TRBJ1-5; D is possibly TRBD1 (6 bases). This CDR3 contains 15 residues. Deletions cut 5 bases from V and 4 bases from J, with 15 bases between. Germline loops: CDR1 LNHDA, CDR2 SQIVND (reference sequence). The CDR3 sequence: CASSYGGGANQPQHF. The CDR3 DNA is TGTGCCAGTAGTTACGGCGGGGGGGCTAATCAGCCCCAGCATTTT.

The V and J genes are TRBV7-9 and TRBJ1-6, with 9 bases aligning to TRBD1. CDR3 size: 16 residues. Losses at the gene ends were 3 bases for V and 5 bases for J; bases not matched to a gene: 5. Looked up from germline, CDR1 is SEHNR and CDR2 is FQNEAQ (reference sequence). The CDR3 loop is CASSLGQGLNNSPLHF. The CDR3 DNA reads TGTGCCAGCAGCTTGGGACAGGGACTAAATAATTCACCCCTCCACTTT.

This rearrangement joins TRBV6-6 to TRBJ2-7; 9 nucleotides align to TRBD1. The trim removed 7 bases at V and 1 base at J, leaving 8 bases unmatched. The CDR3 has 15 amino acids. Germline CDR1 is MNHNY and CDR2 is SVGAGI (reference sequence). CDR3 coding DNA: TGTGCCAGCACCCCTCCACAGGGGGCTTCCTACGAGCAGTACTTC. It encodes CASTPPQGASYEQYF.

The genes are TRBV10-3 and TRBJ1-5; TRBD1 is a possible D gene (5 bases). CDR3 length: 13 amino acids. V lost 8 bases and J 5 bases, leaving 13 bases between the germline ends. Germline assignment: CDR1 ENHRY and CDR2 SYGVKD. In DNA, the CDR3 is TGTGCCATCGGGGCCAGGGAGGATCAGCCCCAGCATTTT. As protein: CAIGAREDQPQHF.

The rearrangement uses TRBV5-5 and TRBJ1-3; 7 bases are shared with TRBD1. V lost 4 bases and J lost 4; bases outside the gene matches: 5. This CDR3 comprises 14 residues. Looked up from germline, CDR1 is SGHKS and CDR2 is YYEKEE (reference sequence). CDR3 in amino acids: CASSPMTGGNTIYF. The DNA of the CDR3 is TGTGCCAGCAGCCCAATGACAGGGGGAAACACCATATATTTT.

The V gene is TRBV27, the J gene TRBJ2-1; 13 bases are a match to TRBD2. The CDR3 loop spans 17 amino acids. Germline V gives CDR1 MNHEY, CDR2 SMNVEV (reference sequence). J gave up 0 bases and V 4 bases, and 3 bases lay outside the gene matches. The CDR3 DNA is TGTGCCAGCAGTTCGCGGACTAGCGGGAGCTCCTACAATGAGCAGTTCTTC. Its protein product is CASSSRTSGSSYNEQFF.

This chain uses TRBV9 with TRBJ2-7, with TRBD2 identical over 7 bases. V was pared by 0 bases and J by 6 bases, with 3 bases of the junction left unmatched. The germline V gene encodes CDR1 SGDLS and CDR2 YYNGEE. This CDR3 region has 13 residues. CDR3 amino acids: CASSVAASGEQYF. The CDR3 DNA is TGTGCCAGCAGCGTAGCGGCTAGCGGCGAGCAGTACTTC.

The chain links TRBV7-2 to TRBJ2-5; 9 nucleotides match TRBD2. Germline trimming cut 5 bases from V and 2 bases from J; bases unmatched to any gene: 3. CDR1 is SGHTA and CDR2 is FQGNSA in the germline V gene. The CDR3 contains 14 residues. CDR3 residues: CASSISGGQETQYF. CDR3 in DNA: TGTGCCAGCAGCATTAGCGGGGGACAAGAGACCCAGTACTTC.

The chain recombines TRBV18 with TRBJ2-5; D is unclear. V shed 4 bases and J shed 5 bases, with 8 bases lying between them. The germline V gene has CDR1 KGHSH and CDR2 LQKENI. The CDR3 runs to 12 residues. Here the CDR3 DNA reads TGTGCCAGCTCACTCGGTGAGGAGACCCAGTACTTC. Translated, it gives CASSLGEETQYF.

This clone has a handful of counts. The rearrangement uses TRBV6-2 or TRBV6-3 and TRBJ2-7, with 10 bases identical to TRBD2. The CDR3 is 15 residues long. The germline V gene has CDR1 MNHEY and CDR2 SVGEGT. After removal of 5 bases from V and 0 bases from J, the junction contained 4 bases not matched to a gene. This chain's CDR3 is CASSRGTSVSYEQYF. CDR3 nucleotide sequence: TGTGCCAGCAGTAGAGGGACTAGCGTCTCCTACGAGCAGTACTTC.

V gene TRBV28 combines with J gene TRBJ1-4; TRBD1 matches 7 bases. CDR3 length equals 14 residues. Germline V CDR1 and CDR2: MDHEN, SYDVKM. V dropped 4 bases and J dropped 6; count of bases not matched to a gene: 5. This CDR3 is CASSSTGTDEKLFF. The CDR3 DNA reads TGTGCCAGCAGTTCCACCGGGACAGATGAAAAACTGTTTTTT.

This clone showed up just once. The chain joins TRBV7-3 to TRBJ1-2, with a weak D call TRBD1 (5 bases). V lost 1 base, J lost 6 bases, and 15 bases lay in between. Germline lookup yields CDR1 SGHTA and CDR2 FQGTGA. The CDR3 runs 15 residues. The CDR3 here is CASSLIGQGGDGYTF. The DNA of the CDR3 is TGTGCCAGCAGCTTAATCGGGCAGGGAGGGGATGGCTACACCTTC.

The count of this clone is one. The chain recombines TRBV28 with TRBJ2-5; TRBD1 agrees at 10 bases. Per germline, CDR1 MDHEN and CDR2 SYDVKM. CDR3 size: 15 residues. After removal of 7 bases from V and 4 bases from J, the junction contained 9 bases not matched to a gene. The CDR3 reads CASTHQTGGAETQYF. The CDR3 nucleotides are TGTGCCAGCACCCACCAGACAGGGGGCGCAGAGACCCAGTACTTC.

This rearrangement joins TRBV9 to TRBJ2-2; 7 bases are a match to TRBD2. This CDR3 has 15 residues. Losses at the gene ends were 5 bases for V and 5 bases for J; bases not matched to a gene: 9. The germline V gene has CDR1 SGDLS and CDR2 YYNGEE. CDR3: CASSSWGGETGELFF. The DNA of the CDR3 is TGTGCCAGCAGTTCTTGGGGGGGAGAAACCGGGGAGCTGTTTTTT. The variable domain in full, completed from reference TRBV9 and TRBJ2-2, reads DSGVTQTPKHLITATGQRVTLRCSPRSGDLSVYWYQQSLDQGLQFLIQYYNGEERAKGNILERFSAQQFPDLHSELNLSSLELGDSALYFCASSSWGGETGELFFGEGSRLTVL.

The rearrangement uses TRBV3-1 (or the pseudogene TRBV3-2) and TRBJ2-1, with D perhaps TRBD1 (5 bases). V was trimmed by 4 bases and J by 14 bases, leaving 12 bases between them. Germline CDR1 LGHDT, CDR2 YNNKEL (reference sequence). This CDR3 is built from 11 residues. CDR3 sequence (DNA): TGTGCCAGCAGCCGCCCCTTCAGGGAGTTCTTC. It translates to CASSRPFREFF.

The genes are TRBV9 and TRBJ1-6, with D possibly matching TRBD1 (5 bases). Trimming took 4 bases from V and 5 from J, leaving 13 bases between them. Germline V lookup: CDR1 SGDLS, CDR2 YYNGEE. The CDR3 has 15 amino acids. Here the CDR3 DNA reads TGTGCCAGCAGCCCGGGGGACGGGGATAATTCACCCCTCCACTTT. Encoded protein: CASSPGDGDNSPLHF.

J is TRBJ1-2 and V is TRBV28; 8 bases are a match to TRBD1. The ends lost 1 base at V and 7 bases at J; junction bases unmatched: 8. Germline loops: CDR1 MDHEN, CDR2 SYDVKM. This CDR3 is 15 amino acids long. CDR3 sequence reads: CASSLSAGGDSGYTF. The CDR3 nucleotides are TGTGCCAGCAGTTTATCGGCAGGGGGCGACTCTGGCTACACCTTC.

The V and J genes are TRBV7-3 and TRBJ2-2, with a tentative D call TRBD2 (6 bases). Germline CDR1 is SGHTA and CDR2 is FQGTGA. V lost 2 bases, J lost 0 bases, and 13 bases lay in between. The CDR3 extends over 17 amino acids. CDR3 bases: TGTGCCAGCAGCTTACATCGGGACTCCGCGAACACCGGGGAGCTGTTTTTT. The encoded protein is CASSLHRDSANTGELFF.

The chain employs TRBV7-9 and TRBJ2-1; D ambiguous. Germline V gene lookup returns CDR1 SEHNR and CDR2 FQNEAQ (reference sequence). The germline V and J ends were trimmed by 3 bases and 10 bases, with 10 bases remaining between them. This CDR3 spans 12 amino acids. This CDR3 reads CASSLDVGEQFF. CDR3 DNA: TGTGCCAGCAGCTTGGATGTGGGCGAGCAGTTCTTC.

The chain is built from TRBV7-2 and TRBJ2-5; 9 bases line up with TRBD2. This CDR3 spans 13 amino acids. Unmatched junction bases numbered 2, after V lost 4 bases and J lost 5 bases. Germline CDR1 SGHTA, CDR2 FQGNSA. The CDR3 DNA follows: TGTGCCAGCAGCTCCGGGACTAGCGAGACCCAGTACTTC. This translates into CASSSGTSETQYF.

V is TRBV18 and J is TRBJ2-2, with 7 nucleotides matching TRBD2. V was pared by 6 bases and J by 4 bases, with 11 bases of the junction left unmatched. This CDR3 has 16 amino acids. Germline CDR1 and CDR2: KGHSH and LQKENI. CDR3 bases: TGTGCCAGCTCCCGCCGGGCGGGAGATTCCACCGGGGAGCTGTTTTTT. Translation: CASSRRAGDSTGELFF.

This clone was detected once. The CDR3 spells CASSSRGLGAYEQYF. In nucleotides, the CDR3 is TGTGCCAGCAGCTCAAGGGGACTAGGGGCCTACGAGCAGTACTTC. The chain employs TRBV28 and TRBJ2-7, with 8 bases fitting TRBD2. The junction had 9 bases not matched to a gene; V was cut back by 6 bases and J by 2 bases. This CDR3 comprises 15 residues. Germline loops: CDR1 MDHEN, CDR2 SYDVKM.

This chain uses TRBV5-8 with TRBJ2-5; the D gene is possibly TRBD1 (6 bases). V was clipped by 4 bases and J by 5 bases, with 21 bases between them. The CDR3 length is 16 residues. Germline values: CDR1 SGHTS, CDR2 YDEGEE. CDR3 in amino acids: CASSRGTRYHRETQYF. The CDR3 region has the DNA TGTGCCAGCAGCAGGGGGACCCGGTATCATAGGGAGACCCAGTACTTC.

The V gene is TRBV18, the J gene TRBJ2-2; D gene ambiguous. The ends were cut back, 0 bases at V and 2 bases at J, with 4 bases in the middle. The CDR3 runs to 14 residues. Per germline, CDR1 KGHSH and CDR2 LQKENI. CDR3 coding DNA: TGTGCCAGCTCACCACCCGTAAACACCGGGGAGCTGTTTTTT. This translates into CASSPPVNTGELFF.

The chain employs TRBV6-2 or TRBV6-3 and TRBJ2-7; D is perhaps TRBD1 (5 bases). Germline-derived CDR1 and CDR2 are MNHEY and SVGEGT. CDR3 size: 14 residues. V gave up 6 bases and J gave up 5 bases, with 17 bases separating them. Here the CDR3 DNA reads TGTGCCAGCAGCCACCCCGGACAATCCGACGAGCAGTACTTC. This translates into CASSHPGQSDEQYF.

This clone has just a few counts. CDR3 sequence reads: CASGHGNEQFF. The CDR3 nucleotides read TGTGCCAGCGGACACGGCAATGAGCAGTTCTTC. The chain combines TRBV27 with TRBJ2-1, with D tentatively TRBD1 (5 bases). Looked up from germline, CDR1 is MNHEY and CDR2 is SMNVEV (reference sequence). This CDR3 spans 11 amino acids. V dropped 8 bases and J dropped 6 bases, with 8 bases sitting between them.

V is TRBV5-1 and J is TRBJ2-1, with 9 bases lining up with TRBD2. Germline values: CDR1 SGHRS, CDR2 YFSETQ. The length of the CDR3 is 16 residues. V lost 3 bases to trimming and J lost 6 bases; unmatched junction nucleotides: 10. CDR3 loop: CASSSLRAGGLNEQFF. In nucleotides, the CDR3 is TGCGCCAGCAGCTCCCTTCGCGCGGGAGGGCTCAATGAGCAGTTCTTC.

V is TRBV29-1 and J is TRBJ2-2, with 7 bases aligning to TRBD1. V lost 1 base and J lost 2; bases outside the gene matches: 1. The CDR3 runs 14 residues. Germline lookup yields CDR1 SQVTM and CDR2 ANQGSEA. CDR3 amino acids: CSVEGTGNTGELFF. CDR3 DNA sequence: TGCAGCGTTGAAGGGACAGGAAACACCGGGGAGCTGTTTTTT.